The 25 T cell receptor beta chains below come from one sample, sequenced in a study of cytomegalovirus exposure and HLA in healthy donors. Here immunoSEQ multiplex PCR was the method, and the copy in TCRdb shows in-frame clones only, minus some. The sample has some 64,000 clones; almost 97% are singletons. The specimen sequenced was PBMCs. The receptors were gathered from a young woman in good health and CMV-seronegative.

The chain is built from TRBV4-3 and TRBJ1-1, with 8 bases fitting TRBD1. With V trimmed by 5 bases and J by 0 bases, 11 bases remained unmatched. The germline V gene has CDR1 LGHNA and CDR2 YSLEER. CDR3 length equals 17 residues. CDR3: CASSSRTGLLMNTEAFF. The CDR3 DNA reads TGCGCCAGCAGCTCCCGGACAGGGCTCCTTATGAACACTGAAGCTTTCTTT.

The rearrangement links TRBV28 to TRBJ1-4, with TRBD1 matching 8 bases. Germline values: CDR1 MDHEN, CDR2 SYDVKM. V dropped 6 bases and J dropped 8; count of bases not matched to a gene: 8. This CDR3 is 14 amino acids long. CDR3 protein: CASRPGGLGEKLFF. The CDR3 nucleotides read TGTGCCAGCAGGCCAGGGGGCTTAGGGGAAAAACTGTTTTTT.

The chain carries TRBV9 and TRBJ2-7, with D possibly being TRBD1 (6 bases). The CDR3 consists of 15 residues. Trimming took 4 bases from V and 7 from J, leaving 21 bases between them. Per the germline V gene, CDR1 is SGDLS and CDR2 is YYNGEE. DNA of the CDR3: TGTGCCAGCAGCCAGGGGTCGTGGGGAGAGGATGAGCAGTACTTC. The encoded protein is CASSQGSWGEDEQYF.

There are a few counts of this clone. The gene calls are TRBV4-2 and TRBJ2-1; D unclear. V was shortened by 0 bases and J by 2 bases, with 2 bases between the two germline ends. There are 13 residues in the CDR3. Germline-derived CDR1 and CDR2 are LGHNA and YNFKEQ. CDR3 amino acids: CASSQDTYNEQFF. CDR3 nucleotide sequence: TGTGCCAGCAGCCAAGACACCTACAATGAGCAGTTCTTC.

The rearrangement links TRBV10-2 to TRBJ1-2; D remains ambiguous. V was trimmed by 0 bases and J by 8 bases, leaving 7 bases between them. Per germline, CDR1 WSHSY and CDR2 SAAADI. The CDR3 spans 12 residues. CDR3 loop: CASSESAGGYTF. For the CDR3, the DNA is TGCGCCAGCAGTGAGTCCGCGGGAGGCTACACCTTC.

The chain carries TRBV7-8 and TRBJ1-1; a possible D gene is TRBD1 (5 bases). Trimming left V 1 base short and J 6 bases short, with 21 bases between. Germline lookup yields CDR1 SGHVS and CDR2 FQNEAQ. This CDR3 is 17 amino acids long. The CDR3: CASSLDPLLRPGAEAFF. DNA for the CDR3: TGTGCCAGCAGCTTAGACCCCTTATTGAGGCCGGGGGCTGAAGCTTTCTTT.

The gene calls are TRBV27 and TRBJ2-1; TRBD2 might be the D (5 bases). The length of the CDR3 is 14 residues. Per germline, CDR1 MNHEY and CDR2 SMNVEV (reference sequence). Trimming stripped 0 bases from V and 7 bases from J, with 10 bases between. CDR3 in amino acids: CASSLSSWTNEQFF. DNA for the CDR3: TGTGCCAGCAGTTTATCGAGCTGGACTAATGAGCAGTTCTTC.

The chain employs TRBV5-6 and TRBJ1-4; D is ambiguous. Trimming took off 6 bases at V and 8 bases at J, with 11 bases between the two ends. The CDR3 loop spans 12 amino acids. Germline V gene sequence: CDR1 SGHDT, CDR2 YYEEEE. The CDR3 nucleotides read TGTGCCAGCACCATTGAGGGCGAAAAACTGTTTTTT. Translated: CASTIEGEKLFF.

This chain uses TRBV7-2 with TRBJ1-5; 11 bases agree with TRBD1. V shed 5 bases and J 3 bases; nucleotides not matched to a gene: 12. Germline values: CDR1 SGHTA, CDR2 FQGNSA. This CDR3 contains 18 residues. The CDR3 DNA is TGTGCCAGCAGCCCCGGACAGGGGGCGGTCGGAGTCAATCAGCCCCAGCATTTT. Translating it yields CASSPGQGAVGVNQPQHF.

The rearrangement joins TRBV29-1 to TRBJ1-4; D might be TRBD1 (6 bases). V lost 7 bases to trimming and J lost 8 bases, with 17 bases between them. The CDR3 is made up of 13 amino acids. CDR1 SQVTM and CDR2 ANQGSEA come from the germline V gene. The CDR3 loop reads CSGGGSFGEKLFF. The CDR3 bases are TGCAGCGGCGGGGGCAGTTTTGGGGAAAAACTGTTTTTT.

The CDR3 protein is CASSEAGGRVDEQYF. For the CDR3, the DNA is TGTGCCAGCAGCGAAGCGGGGGGCCGCGTGGACGAGCAGTACTTC. The genes are TRBV7-9 and TRBJ2-7; 9 bases are a match to TRBD2. Germline-derived CDR1 and CDR2 are SEHNR and FQNEAQ (reference sequence). V lost 5 bases to trimming and J lost 5 bases; unmatched junction nucleotides: 10. CDR3 length: 15 amino acids.

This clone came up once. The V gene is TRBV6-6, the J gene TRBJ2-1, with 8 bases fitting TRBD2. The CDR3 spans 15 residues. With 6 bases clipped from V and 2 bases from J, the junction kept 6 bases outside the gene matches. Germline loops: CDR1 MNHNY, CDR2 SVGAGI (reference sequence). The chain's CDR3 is CASSQTSGAYNEQFF. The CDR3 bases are TGTGCCAGCAGCCAAACTAGCGGAGCCTACAATGAGCAGTTCTTC.

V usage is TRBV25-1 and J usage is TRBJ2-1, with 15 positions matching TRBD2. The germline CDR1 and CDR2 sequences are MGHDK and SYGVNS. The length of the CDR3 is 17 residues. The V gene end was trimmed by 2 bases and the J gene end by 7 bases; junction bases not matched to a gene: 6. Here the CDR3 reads CASSERGLAGGGNEQFF. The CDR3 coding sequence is TGTGCCAGCAGTGAACGGGGACTAGCGGGAGGAGGTAATGAGCAGTTCTTC.

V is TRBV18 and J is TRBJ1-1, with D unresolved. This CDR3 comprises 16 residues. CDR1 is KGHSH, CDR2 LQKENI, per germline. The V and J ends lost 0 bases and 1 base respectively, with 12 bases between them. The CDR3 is CASSPPGGPRNTEAFF. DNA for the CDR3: TGTGCCAGCTCACCACCGGGCGGGCCCAGGAACACTGAAGCTTTCTTT. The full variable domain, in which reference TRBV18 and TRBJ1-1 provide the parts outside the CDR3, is NAGVMQNPRHLVRRRGQEARLRCSPMKGHSHVYWYRQLPEEGLKFMVYLQKENIIDESGMPKERFSAEFPKEGPSILRIQQVVRGDSAAYFCASSPPGGPRNTEAFFGQGTRLTVV.

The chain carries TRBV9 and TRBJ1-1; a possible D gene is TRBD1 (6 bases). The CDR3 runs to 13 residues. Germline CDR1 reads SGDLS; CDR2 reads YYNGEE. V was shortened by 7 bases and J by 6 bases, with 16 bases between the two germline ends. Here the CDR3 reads CASRPVGGPEAFF. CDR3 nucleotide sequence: TGTGCCAGCCGCCCGGTCGGGGGGCCTGAAGCTTTCTTT.

In DNA form, the CDR3 reads TGTGCCACCAGCAGAGATCGTCGGGCTAGCCGGTCGGAGACCCAGTACTTC. This sequence encodes CATSRDRRASRSETQYF. The chain uses TRBV15 and TRBJ2-5; TRBD2 is a possible D gene (5 bases). Germline CDR1 reads LNHNV; CDR2 reads YYDKDF (reference sequence). The CDR3 runs 17 residues. Trimming pared 0 bases from V and 5 bases from J, leaving 19 bases between.

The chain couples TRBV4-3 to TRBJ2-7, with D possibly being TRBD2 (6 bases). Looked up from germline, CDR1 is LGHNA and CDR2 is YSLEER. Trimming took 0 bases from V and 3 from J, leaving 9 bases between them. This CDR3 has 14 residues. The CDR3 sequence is CASSQDGGNYEQYF. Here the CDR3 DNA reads TGCGCCAGCAGCCAAGATGGGGGGAACTACGAGCAGTACTTC.

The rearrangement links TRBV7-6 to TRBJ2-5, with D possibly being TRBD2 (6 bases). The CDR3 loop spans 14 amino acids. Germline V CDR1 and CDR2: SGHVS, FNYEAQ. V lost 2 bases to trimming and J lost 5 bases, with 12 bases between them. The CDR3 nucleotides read TGTGCCAGCAGCTTATTTGGGGGGTGGGAGACCCAGTACTTC. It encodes CASSLFGGWETQYF.

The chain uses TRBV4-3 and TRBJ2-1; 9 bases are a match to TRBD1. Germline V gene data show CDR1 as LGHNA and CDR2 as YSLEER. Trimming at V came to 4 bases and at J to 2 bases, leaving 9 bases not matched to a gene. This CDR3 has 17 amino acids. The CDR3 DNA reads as TGCGCCAGCAGCCGGGGGCTCGGGACAGGGCCCTACAATGAGCAGTTCTTC. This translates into CASSRGLGTGPYNEQFF.

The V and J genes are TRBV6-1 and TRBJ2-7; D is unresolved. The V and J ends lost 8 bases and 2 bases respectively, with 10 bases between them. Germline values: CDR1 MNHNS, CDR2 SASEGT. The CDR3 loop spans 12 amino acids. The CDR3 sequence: CASSNTAYEQYF. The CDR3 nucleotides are TGTGCCAGCTCGAACACAGCCTACGAGCAGTACTTC.

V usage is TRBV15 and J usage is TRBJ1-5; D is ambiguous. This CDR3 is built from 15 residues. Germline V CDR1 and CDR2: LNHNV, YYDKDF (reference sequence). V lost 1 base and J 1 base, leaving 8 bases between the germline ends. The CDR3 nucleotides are TGTGCCACCAGCAGAGTGTCGGGGAGCAATCAGCCCCAGCATTTT. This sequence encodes CATSRVSGSNQPQHF. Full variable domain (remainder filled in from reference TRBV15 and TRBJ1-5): DAMVIQNPRYQVTQFGKPVTLSCSQTLNHNVMYWYQQKSSQAPKLLFHYYDKDFNNEADTPDNFQSRRPNTSFCFLDIRSPGLGDTAMYLCATSRVSGSNQPQHFGDGTRLSIL.

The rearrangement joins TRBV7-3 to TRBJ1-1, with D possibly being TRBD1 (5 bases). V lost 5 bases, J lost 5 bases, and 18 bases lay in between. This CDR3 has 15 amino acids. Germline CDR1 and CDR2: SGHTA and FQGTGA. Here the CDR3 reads CASSELAGRGTEAFF. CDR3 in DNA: TGTGCCAGCAGCGAACTTGCGGGGCGTGGGACTGAAGCTTTCTTT. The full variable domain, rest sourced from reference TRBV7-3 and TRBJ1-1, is GAGVSQTPSNKVTEKGKYVELRCDPISGHTALYWYRQSLGQGPEFLIYFQGTGAADDSGLPNDRFFAVRPEGSVSTLKIQRTERGDSAVYLCASSELAGRGTEAFFGQGTRLTVV.

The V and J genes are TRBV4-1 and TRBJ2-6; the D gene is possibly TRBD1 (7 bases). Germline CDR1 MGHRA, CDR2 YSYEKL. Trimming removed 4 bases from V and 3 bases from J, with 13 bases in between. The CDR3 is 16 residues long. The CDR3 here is CASSPGGGLGANVLTF. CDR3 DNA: TGCGCCAGCAGCCCAGGAGGGGGCCTTGGGGCCAACGTCCTGACTTTC.

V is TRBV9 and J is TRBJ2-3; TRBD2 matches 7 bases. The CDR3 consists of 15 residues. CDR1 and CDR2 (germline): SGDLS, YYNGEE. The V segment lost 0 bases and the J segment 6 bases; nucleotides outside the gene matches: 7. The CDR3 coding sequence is TGTGCCAGCAGCGTAGGGGCAGGGAGGGATGATACGCAGTATTTT. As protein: CASSVGAGRDDTQYF.

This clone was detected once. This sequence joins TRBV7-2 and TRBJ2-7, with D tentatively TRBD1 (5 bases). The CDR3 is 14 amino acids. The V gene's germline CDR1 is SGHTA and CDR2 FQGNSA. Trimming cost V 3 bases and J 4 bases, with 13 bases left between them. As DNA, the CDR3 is TGTGCCAGCAGCTTTAGTGGGGCCTCGTACGAGCAGTACTTC. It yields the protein CASSFSGASYEQYF.